These 28 T cell receptor beta chains were sequenced from one sample in a study of cytomegalovirus exposure and HLA in healthy donors. PCR amplification relied on 60 Vbeta primers (plus 13 Jbeta primers). Profiled with immunoSEQ multiplex PCR; TCRdb holds only in-frame clones, not every one. This sample has some 150,000 clones, with over 65% found just once. Sequenced material: PBMCs. These receptors originate from a man aged 18 to 29 in good health and CMV-seropositive.

The chain has TRBV11-2 and TRBJ1-1; D perhaps matches TRBD1 (5 bases). CDR3 length equals 13 residues. Trimming cost V 6 bases and J 4 bases, with 12 bases left between them. From germline, CDR1 is SGHAT and CDR2 FQNNGV. The CDR3 sequence: CASRTQVGTEAFF. DNA for the CDR3: TGTGCCAGCAGGACACAGGTTGGCACTGAAGCTTTCTTT.

The CDR3 coding sequence is TGCGCCAGCAGCCAAGATTTCGAAGGACACTCCTTAGAGAATGAGCAGTTCTTC. Protein product: CASSQDFEGHSLENEQFF. The rearrangement joins TRBV4-3 to TRBJ2-1, with a tentative D call TRBD1 (5 bases). CDR1 and CDR2 from the germline V gene are LGHNA and YSLEER. Trimming shortened V by 0 bases and J by 7 bases, and 22 bases separated the two germline ends. This CDR3 contains 18 residues.

This chain connects TRBV7-9 to TRBJ2-3; 10 bases map to TRBD2. This CDR3 is built from 16 residues. The germline V gene has CDR1 SEHNR and CDR2 FQNEAQ (reference sequence). J gave up 5 bases and V 5 bases, and 10 bases lay outside the gene matches. As DNA, the CDR3 is TGTGCCAGCAGCCGAGGGCAGGCTAGCGGGGGAGATACGCAGTATTTT. It translates to CASSRGQASGGDTQYF.

This rearrangement joins TRBV14 to TRBJ2-1; tentative D call: TRBD2 (5 bases). The CDR3 extends over 13 amino acids. The V end was cut by 4 bases, the J end by 7 bases, with 11 bases between. Germline CDR1 reads SGHDN; CDR2 reads FVKESK. CDR3 residues: CASSLVLGNEQFF. The CDR3 DNA reads as TGTGCCAGCAGCCTCGTACTAGGAAATGAGCAGTTCTTC.

V gene TRBV9 combines with J gene TRBJ2-7, with D possibly matching TRBD2 (5 bases). Per germline, CDR1 SGDLS and CDR2 YYNGEE. The V and J ends lost 0 bases and 7 bases respectively, with 20 bases between them. The CDR3 has 16 amino acids. The DNA for the CDR3 is TGTGCCAGCAGCGTAGGTGCCGCGGGCGGGCTGGGGGAGCAGTACTTC. It is translated as CASSVGAAGGLGEQYF. The complete variable domain, with remaining parts taken from reference TRBV9 and TRBJ2-7, reads DSGVTQTPKHLITATGQRVTLRCSPRSGDLSVYWYQQSLDQGLQFLIQYYNGEERAKGNILERFSAQQFPDLHSELNLSSLELGDSALYFCASSVGAAGGLGEQYFGPGTRLTVT.

The rearrangement uses TRBV6-6 and TRBJ1-3; D remains unclear. This CDR3 is built from 15 residues. The germline V gene has CDR1 MNHNY and CDR2 SVGAGI (reference sequence). V was shortened by 7 bases and J by 1 base, with 14 bases between the two germline ends. The CDR3 spells CASTEPGLSGNTIYF. The DNA for the CDR3 is TGTGCCAGCACCGAACCGGGGTTGTCTGGAAACACCATATATTTT.

The chain links TRBV2 to TRBJ2-1; D unclear. CDR3 length: 12 amino acids. The germline V and J ends were trimmed by 6 bases and 5 bases, with 8 bases remaining between them. Germline V CDR1 and CDR2: SNHLY, FYNNEI. The CDR3 region is CASRRSNNEQFF. The DNA for the CDR3 is TGTGCCAGCAGGAGGTCTAACAATGAGCAGTTCTTC.

There are a few counts of this clone. V is TRBV9 and J is TRBJ1-1; perhaps TRBD1 as D (5 bases). Germline V gene sequence: CDR1 SGDLS, CDR2 YYNGEE. The CDR3 consists of 14 residues. Trimming took 0 bases from V and 4 from J, leaving 10 bases between them. As DNA, the CDR3 is TGTGCCAGCAGCGTAGAGGGGTGGGCCACTGAAGCTTTCTTT. This gives the protein CASSVEGWATEAFF.

In this sample, this clone turned up once. This chain connects TRBV6-5 to TRBJ1-6; D remains ambiguous. The CDR3 has 14 residues. Per germline, CDR1 MNHEY and CDR2 SVGAGI. V was cut by 8 bases and J by 0 bases, with 8 bases left in between. CDR3 sequence: CASGRSSYNSPLHF. The CDR3 DNA follows: TGTGCCAGCGGGCGAAGCTCCTATAATTCACCCCTCCACTTT.

The chain combines TRBV19 with TRBJ1-6, with TRBD1 matching over 11 bases. Germline CDR1 reads LNHDA; CDR2 reads SQIVND (reference sequence). This CDR3 has 17 residues. V was clipped by 5 bases and J by 10 bases; unmatched bases: 13. For the CDR3, the DNA is TGTGCCAGTAGTCCCCGTGGGGACAGGGGGGCGAAATCACCCCTCCACTTT. This codes for CASSPRGDRGAKSPLHF.

The V gene is TRBV13, the J gene TRBJ1-1, with D possibly being TRBD1 (5 bases). CDR3 size: 14 residues. Between the trimmed V and J ends, which lost 3 bases and 2 bases, there was a span of 10 bases. Germline assignment: CDR1 PRHDT and CDR2 FYEKMQ (reference sequence). In DNA form, the CDR3 reads TGTGCCAGCAGCTTGGCTGGGGCAAACACTGAAGCTTTCTTT. Encoded protein: CASSLAGANTEAFF.

This clone was seen a handful of times. The V call is TRBV21-1, the J call TRBJ1-5; TRBD1 is the table's D call, not checked against the DNA. TRBV21-1 is noted as a pseudogene. CDR3 size: 14 residues. CDR3 residues: CASTRQGESQPQHF. The CDR3 nucleotides are TGTGCCAGCACCAGACAGGGGGAGAGTCAGCCCCAGCATTTT.

V gene TRBV6-5 combines with J gene TRBJ1-3, with D maybe TRBD1 (6 bases). Trimming stripped 5 bases from V and 4 bases from J, with 15 bases between. CDR3 size: 15 residues. Germline V gives CDR1 MNHEY, CDR2 SVGAGI. CDR3 bases: TGTGCCAGCAGTACAGCGGGGGGCGTCGGAAACACCATATATTTT. Its protein is CASSTAGGVGNTIYF.

The chain carries TRBV19 and TRBJ2-3; TRBD2 aligns across 15 bases. There are 17 residues in the CDR3. The trim removed 3 bases at V and 5 bases at J, leaving 6 bases unmatched. Germline CDR1 LNHDA, CDR2 SQIVND (reference sequence). The CDR3 nucleotides are TGTGCCAGTAGTATCCCCACGGGACTAGCGGGAGGAGATACGCAGTATTTT. Protein sequence: CASSIPTGLAGGDTQYF. Drawing the rest from reference TRBV19 and TRBJ2-3, the complete variable domain is DGGITQSPKYLFRKEGQNVTLSCEQNLNHDAMYWYRQDPGQGLRLIYYSQIVNDFQKGDIAEGYSVSREKKESFPLTVTSAQKNPTAFYLCASSIPTGLAGGDTQYFGPGTRLTVL.

This chain links TRBV5-1 with TRBJ1-1, with TRBD1 identical over 7 bases. Germline CDR1 reads SGHRS; CDR2 reads YFSETQ. The CDR3 covers 18 residues. The V and J ends lost 0 bases and 0 bases, in that order; junction bases with no gene match: 11. The CDR3 protein is CASSLAEGGRLVNTEAFF. CDR3 DNA: TGCGCCAGCAGCTTGGCCGAAGGGGGCCGCTTGGTGAACACTGAAGCTTTCTTT.

This clone was recorded a few times. The chain recombines TRBV2 with TRBJ1-2; D gene uncertain. CDR1 is SNHLY and CDR2 is FYNNEI in the germline V gene. This CDR3 comprises 12 residues. The V gene lost 7 bases and the J gene lost 4 bases, with 10 bases spanning the gap. The CDR3, as DNA: TGTGCCAGCAAAAACTCCCGCTATGGCTACACCTTC. Amino acids: CASKNSRYGYTF.

The chain recombines TRBV4-2 with TRBJ2-5, with D possibly TRBD2 on 5 matching bases. This CDR3 comprises 15 residues. Trimming took 2 bases from V and 5 from J, leaving 15 bases between them. Germline CDR1 LGHNA, CDR2 YNFKEQ. CDR3 in DNA: TGTGCCAGCAGCCAACCCCGTTTCGGGGTCGAGACCCAGTACTTC. This codes for CASSQPRFGVETQYF.

The V gene is TRBV2, the J gene TRBJ1-2, with D unresolved. V lost 5 bases to trimming and J lost 1 base, with 8 bases between them. Germline values: CDR1 SNHLY, CDR2 FYNNEI. The CDR3 spans 13 residues. The CDR3, as DNA: TGTGCCAGCAGTTGGGGAGTTAACTATGGCTACACCTTC. This gives the protein CASSWGVNYGYTF.

The chain joins TRBV2 to TRBJ2-7; possibly TRBD2 for D (6 bases). The CDR3 runs to 16 residues. Trimming left V 8 bases short and J 12 bases short, with 32 bases between. Per the germline V gene, CDR1 is SNHLY and CDR2 is FYNNEI. The CDR3: CASDQDSRGTIPNLYF. CDR3 nucleotides: TGTGCCAGCGATCAGGACTCGCGGGGAACTATACCTAATCTGTACTTC.

The V call is TRBV6-6, the J call TRBJ1-1; the D gene is possibly TRBD1 (5 bases). The CDR3 is 15 residues long. Trimming shortened V by 0 bases and J by 5 bases, and 13 bases separated the two germline ends. Germline-derived CDR1 and CDR2 are MNHNY and SVGAGI (reference sequence). This CDR3 reads CASSYSMGRGTEAFF. DNA for the CDR3: TGTGCCAGCAGTTACTCGATGGGGCGGGGGACTGAAGCTTTCTTT.

The table lists this clone with a count of one. The rearrangement uses TRBV4-1 and TRBJ1-4, with D possibly matching TRBD1 (6 bases). CDR1 is MGHRA, CDR2 YSYEKL, per germline. The CDR3 is 20 residues long. The ends were cut back, 3 bases at V and 1 base at J, with 24 bases in the middle. The CDR3, as DNA: TGCGCCAGCAGCCATGACCCGACTCGACAGGCTGCTCGAACTAATGAAAAACTGTTTTTT. Amino acid sequence: CASSHDPTRQAARTNEKLFF.

The V call is TRBV15, the J call TRBJ2-7; unclear D gene. Germline values: CDR1 LNHNV, CDR2 YYDKDF (reference sequence). The CDR3 loop spans 12 amino acids. The germline V and J ends were trimmed by 0 bases and 5 bases, with 5 bases remaining between them. As DNA, the CDR3 is TGTGCCACCAGCAGAGATCTTAACGAGCAGTACTTC. It is translated as CATSRDLNEQYF.

There are a few counts of this clone. V and J are TRBV4-2 and TRBJ1-1; D is undetermined. CDR1 is LGHNA, CDR2 YNFKEQ, per germline. The CDR3 length is 15 residues. V lost 0 bases and J lost 1, with 9 bases in between. The CDR3 DNA reads TGTGCCAGCAGCCAAGATAGTTACGAGAACACTGAAGCTTTCTTT. This encodes CASSQDSYENTEAFF.

The chain carries TRBV28 and TRBJ1-5; D might be TRBD1 (5 bases). The V gene lost 5 bases and the J gene lost 6 bases, with 17 bases spanning the gap. Germline V gene lookup returns CDR1 MDHEN and CDR2 SYDVKM. The CDR3 has 15 residues. The CDR3 loop is CASSLGAEGSQPQHF. Here the CDR3 DNA reads TGTGCCAGCAGTCTAGGGGCGGAGGGGAGTCAGCCCCAGCATTTT.

The V call is TRBV16, the J call TRBJ1-3, with D perhaps TRBD1 (6 bases). V dropped 2 bases and J dropped 11 bases, with 16 bases sitting between them. Germline V CDR1 and CDR2: KGHSY, FQNENV. The CDR3 contains 14 residues. CDR3 amino acids: CASSQKTGEVAIYF. In DNA form, the CDR3 reads TGTGCCAGCAGCCAAAAGACAGGAGAAGTAGCCATATATTTT.

This chain links TRBV5-4 with TRBJ2-7; a weak D match, TRBD1 (6 bases). V gave up 4 bases and J gave up 0 bases, with 11 bases separating them. This CDR3 has 14 residues. Germline V CDR1 and CDR2: SGHNT, YYREEE (reference sequence). CDR3 nucleotides: TGTGCCAGCAGCCCAGGGGTCCTCTCCTACGAGCAGTACTTC. Translating gives CASSPGVLSYEQYF.

The V gene is TRBV30, the J gene TRBJ2-5; 11 bases fit TRBD1. The CDR3 is 16 amino acids. V lost 1 base to trimming and J lost 5 bases; unmatched junction nucleotides: 9. Germline V gives CDR1 GTSNPN, CDR2 SVGIG (reference sequence). CDR3 region: CAWSARTGGIGETQYF. CDR3 DNA sequence: TGTGCCTGGAGTGCCCGGACAGGGGGCATTGGCGAGACCCAGTACTTC.

This clone is a singleton in its sample. V gene TRBV9 combines with J gene TRBJ2-7; 8 nucleotides line up with TRBD1. Trimming at V came to 2 bases and at J to 0 bases, leaving 4 bases not matched to a gene. The CDR3 covers 15 residues. Germline lookup yields CDR1 SGDLS and CDR2 YYNGEE. Here the CDR3 reads CASSVRTGSSYEQYF. The CDR3 DNA is TGTGCCAGCAGCGTTCGGACAGGGAGCTCCTACGAGCAGTACTTC. Full variable domain (rest looked up from reference TRBV9 and TRBJ2-7): DSGVTQTPKHLITATGQRVTLRCSPRSGDLSVYWYQQSLDQGLQFLIQYYNGEERAKGNILERFSAQQFPDLHSELNLSSLELGDSALYFCASSVRTGSSYEQYFGPGTRLTVT.